The T cell receptor beta chain under discussion was sequenced for a study of identical twins. On this clonotype: Its target is unknown.

All donors were healthy, and all were Caucasian. TCRdb reprocessed the 5' RACE reads with MiXCR, giving one entry per CDR3 protein. This table holds 550,000 to 800,000 distinct CDR3 sequences, just over 7% found once. Points from the study as a whole: Models underestimated how often monozygotic twins shared out-of-frame TCR alpha.

These data also featured in a second study, about yellow fever vaccine responses in identical twins.

The sample comprised PBMCs. The TCR was taken from a woman between 18 and 29 years old in good health.

The CDR3 DNA follows: TGCAGCGCCTTAGCGGGGGGCCCTTACAATGAGCAGTTCTTC. It codes for CSALAGGPYNEQFF. This chain uses TRBV29-1 with TRBJ2-1; 10 nucleotides match TRBD2. J gave up 4 bases and V 7 bases, and 7 bases lay outside the gene matches. CDR3 length: 14 residues. In germline, CDR1 is SQVTM, CDR2 ANQGSEA.